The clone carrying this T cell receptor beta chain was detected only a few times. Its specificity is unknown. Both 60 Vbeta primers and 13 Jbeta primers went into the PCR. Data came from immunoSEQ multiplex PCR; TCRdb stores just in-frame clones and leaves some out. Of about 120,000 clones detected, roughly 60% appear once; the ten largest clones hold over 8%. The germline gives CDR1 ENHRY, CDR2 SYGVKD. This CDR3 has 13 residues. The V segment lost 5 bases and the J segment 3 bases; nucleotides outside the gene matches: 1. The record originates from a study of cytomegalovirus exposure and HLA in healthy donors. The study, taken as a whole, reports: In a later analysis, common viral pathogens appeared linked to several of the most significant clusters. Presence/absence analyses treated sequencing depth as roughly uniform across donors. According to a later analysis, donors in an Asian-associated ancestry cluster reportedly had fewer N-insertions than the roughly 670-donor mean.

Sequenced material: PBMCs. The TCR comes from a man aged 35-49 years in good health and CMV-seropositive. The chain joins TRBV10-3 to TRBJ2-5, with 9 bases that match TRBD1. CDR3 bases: TGTGCCATCAGTAGGACAGGGGAAGAGACCCAGTACTTC. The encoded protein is CAISRTGEETQYF.